Presented here are 3 T cell receptor beta chains from one specimen sequenced in a study of PD-L1 blockade in urothelial cancer. Time point specified: peripheral blood 6 weeks after treatment start. Generated by immunoSEQ multiplex PCR, the TCRdb table keeps only in-frame clones and is missing some. The table has about 45,000 clones, roughly 82% seen once; the top ten hold approximately 13%. The sample in question was PBMCs, obtained around atezolizumab (anti-PD-L1) treatment. These receptors were taken from a man aged 55 to 70 with urothelial cancer.

The rearrangement links TRBV11-2 to TRBJ2-3, with TRBD2 matching over 11 bases. V lost 5 bases and J lost 3; bases outside the gene matches: 7. The CDR3 covers 16 residues. CDR1 is SGHAT, CDR2 FQNNGV, per germline. The chain's CDR3 is CASSPAGTSGTDTQYF. The DNA for the CDR3 is TGTGCCAGCAGCCCCGCCGGGACTAGCGGTACAGATACGCAGTATTTT.

The V gene is TRBV4-2, the J gene TRBJ2-5; D not certain. Trimming took 4 bases from V and 2 from J, leaving 8 bases between them. The CDR3 has 13 amino acids. Germline values: CDR1 LGHNA, CDR2 YNFKEQ. Here the CDR3 reads CASSPGRQETQYF. The DNA for the CDR3 is TGTGCCAGCAGCCCCGGCAGGCAAGAGACCCAGTACTTC.

The chain uses TRBV5-5 and TRBJ2-4, with D possibly matching TRBD2 (6 bases). The ends were cut back, 3 bases at V and 0 bases at J, with 7 bases in the middle. Looked up from germline, CDR1 is SGHKS and CDR2 is YYEKEE (reference sequence). The CDR3 is made up of 14 amino acids. In nucleotides, the CDR3 is TGTGCCAGCAGCTCGGGAGTAGCCAAAAACATTCAGTACTTC. It yields the protein CASSSGVAKNIQYF.